This is a list of T cell receptor beta chains from one sample in a study of radiotherapy plus CTLA-4 blockade in lung cancer. The protocol was immunoSEQ multiplex PCR, while the TCRdb copy is restricted to in-frame clones and leaves out a portion. The sample lists fewer than 100,000 clones, around 78% occurring once. Sequencing used peripheral blood, obtained from a patient treated with radiotherapy plus ipilimumab. These TCRs come from a human donor with non-small cell lung cancer whose response to radiotherapy plus ipilimumab could not be evaluated. Some clones in this sample may be carry-over from other donors' samples. CDR3s include the opening cysteine and the closing phenylalanine or tryptophan. A D gene is named only where the DNA matches it firmly. Some rows mark clone size as missing; the rest say once, few, many or name a class of expanded clone.

cdr3_nt: TGTGCCAGCAGCTTAAATCCCAACAGACAGGGATACGAGCAGTACTTC
cdr3_aa: CASSLNPNRQGYEQYF
clone_size: NA
j_call: TRBJ2-7
d_call: TRBD1
v_call: TRBV7-6

cdr3_nt: TGTGCCAGTAGTGTGGGACAGTACAATGAGCAGTTCTTC
cdr3_aa: CASSVGQYNEQFF
clone_size: once
j_call: TRBJ2-1
d_call: TRBD1
v_call: TRBV19

cdr3_nt: TGTGCCAGCAGCTTGGGGGGAGGCCTAGGGGATTCACCCCTCCACTTT
cdr3_aa: CASSLGGGLGDSPLHF
clone_size: NA
j_call: TRBJ1-6
d_call: NA
v_call: TRBV5-4

cdr3_nt: TGTGCCAGCAGTACCTCGGGACAGGGGGCCTACGAGCAGTACTTC
cdr3_aa: CASSTSGQGAYEQYF
clone_size: once
j_call: TRBJ2-7
d_call: TRBD1
v_call: TRBV28

cdr3_nt: TGCGCCAGTAGTTACAGGGTTGGGTATGGCTACACCTTC
cdr3_aa: CASSYRVGYGYTF
clone_size: NA
j_call: TRBJ1-2
d_call: NA
v_call: TRBV4-3

cdr3_nt: TGTGCCAGCAGCTTAGGACAGGGAGGAAACGAGCAGTACTTC
cdr3_aa: CASSLGQGGNEQYF
clone_size: NA
j_call: TRBJ2-7
d_call: NA
v_call: TRBV7-2

cdr3_nt: TGCGCCAGCAGCTTGGGTTCGGCAGGGTCTAATGAAAAACTGTTTTTT
cdr3_aa: CASSLGSAGSNEKLFF
clone_size: once
j_call: TRBJ1-4
d_call: NA
v_call: TRBV5-1

cdr3_nt: TGTGCCAGCAGTAGGACAATGGACTATGGCTACACCTTC
cdr3_aa: CASSRTMDYGYTF
clone_size: few
j_call: TRBJ1-2
d_call: NA
v_call: TRBV11-1

cdr3_nt: TGTGCCAGCAGTGAAGCGCGCCTAGCGGGGGGAGGGGAGACCCAGTACTTC
cdr3_aa: CASSEARLAGGGETQYF
clone_size: NA
j_call: TRBJ2-5
d_call: TRBD2
v_call: TRBV2

cdr3_nt: TGTGCCAGCAGCTTCGCAGATACGCAGTATTTT
cdr3_aa: CASSFADTQYF
clone_size: NA
j_call: TRBJ2-3
d_call: NA
v_call: TRBV7-9

cdr3_nt: TGTGCCAGCACCCGACAGGGGGCGGGTCATGAAAAACTGTTTTTT
cdr3_aa: CASTRQGAGHEKLFF
clone_size: NA
j_call: TRBJ1-4
d_call: TRBD1
v_call: TRBV6-1

cdr3_nt: TGTGCCAGCACCTCTAACTACGAGCAGTACTTC
cdr3_aa: CASTSNYEQYF
clone_size: few
j_call: TRBJ2-7
d_call: NA
v_call: TRBV7-2

cdr3_nt: TGTGCCAGCAGTTTGAACAGGGGCACTGAAGCTTTCTTT
cdr3_aa: CASSLNRGTEAFF
clone_size: NA
j_call: TRBJ1-1
d_call: TRBD1
v_call: TRBV28

cdr3_nt: TGTGCCTGGAGTGTACTAGCCAGGGGGAATGAGCAGTTCTTC
cdr3_aa: CAWSVLARGNEQFF
clone_size: few
j_call: TRBJ2-1
d_call: NA
v_call: TRBV30